The 16 T cell receptor beta chains below were found in one sample sequenced in a study of cytomegalovirus exposure and HLA in healthy donors. Clones were read by immunoSEQ multiplex PCR, and TCRdb kept only the in-frame ones, dropping some. This table holds about 130,000 clones, about 80% found once. The sample taken for sequencing was PBMCs. All receptors derive from a man younger than 40 in good health and CMV-seropositive.

This clone was recorded once. J is TRBJ2-5 and V is TRBV5-1; 13 bases fit TRBD2. The CDR3 sequence is 15 residues long. Germline V gene sequence: CDR1 SGHRS, CDR2 YFSETQ. After removal of 3 bases from V and 5 bases from J, the junction contained 4 bases not matched to a gene. For the CDR3, the DNA is TGCGCCAGCAGCTCTGGACTAGCGGGAGTTGAGACCCAGTACTTC. This encodes CASSSGLAGVETQYF.

V gene TRBV5-1 combines with J gene TRBJ1-1; D remains unclear. Trimming shortened V by 0 bases and J by 5 bases, and 14 bases separated the two germline ends. CDR1 and CDR2 from the germline V gene are SGHRS and YFSETQ. The CDR3 has 15 amino acids. The CDR3 here is CASSLVPNPGTEAFF. CDR3 sequence (DNA): TGCGCCAGCAGCTTGGTACCCAACCCGGGGACTGAAGCTTTCTTT.

The chain has TRBV29-1 and TRBJ2-7; 8 bases are a match to TRBD1. The germline V gene has CDR1 SQVTM and CDR2 ANQGSEA. The ends lost 7 bases at V and 0 bases at J; junction bases unmatched: 5. The CDR3 extends over 13 amino acids. In DNA form, the CDR3 reads TGCAGCGCTACGGGACAGGACTCCTACGAGCAGTACTTC. Translation: CSATGQDSYEQYF.

V usage is TRBV6-6 and J usage is TRBJ2-1; 11 bases align to TRBD2. Looked up from germline, CDR1 is MNHNY and CDR2 is SVGAGI (reference sequence). The CDR3 contains 15 residues. Trimming removed 4 bases from V and 9 bases from J; junction bases left unmatched: 8. This CDR3 reads CASSSLAGGLIEQFF. CDR3 nucleotide sequence: TGTGCCAGCAGTTCCCTAGCGGGGGGCCTTATTGAGCAGTTCTTC.

V and J are TRBV7-3 and TRBJ2-2; no clear D gene. This CDR3 contains 12 residues. The germline V gene encodes CDR1 SGHTA and CDR2 FQGTGA. V lost 2 bases to trimming and J lost 6 bases, with 4 bases between them. The CDR3 is CASSLEAGELFF. Written as DNA, the CDR3 is TGTGCCAGCAGCTTAGAGGCCGGGGAGCTGTTTTTT.

This chain links TRBV11-2 with TRBJ2-7; possibly TRBD2 for D (6 bases). This CDR3 is built from 13 residues. Between the trimmed V and J ends, which lost 4 bases and 4 bases, there was a span of 11 bases. Germline assignment: CDR1 SGHAT and CDR2 FQNNGV. CDR3 sequence (DNA): TGTGCCAGCAGCTCACTAGCACTGTACGAGCAGTACTTC. Amino acid sequence: CASSSLALYEQYF.

There are a few counts of this clone. The genes are TRBV11-2 and TRBJ2-7; D is undetermined. Trimming removed 5 bases from V and 2 bases from J, with 4 bases in between. Germline lookup yields CDR1 SGHAT and CDR2 FQNNGV. CDR3 size: 11 residues. Written as DNA, the CDR3 is TGTGCCAGCAGCCACACCTACGAGCAGTACTTC. Protein: CASSHTYEQYF.

This chain links TRBV7-2 with TRBJ2-5; D is possibly TRBD1 (6 bases). CDR3 length equals 14 residues. The V gene's germline CDR1 is SGHTA and CDR2 FQGNSA. Trimming shortened V by 4 bases and J by 1 base, and 10 bases separated the two germline ends. CDR3 coding DNA: TGTGCCAGCAGCTCGGACAGACTCCAAGAGACCCAGTACTTC. This encodes CASSSDRLQETQYF.

The chain carries TRBV5-5 and TRBJ2-3; D gene uncertain. In germline, CDR1 is SGHKS, CDR2 YYEKEE (reference sequence). CDR3 length: 15 amino acids. Trimming left V 6 bases short and J 1 base short, with 15 bases between. In DNA, the CDR3 is TGTGCCAGCACCTACGGGTCGGTCGGCACAGATACGCAGTATTTT. Amino acids: CASTYGSVGTDTQYF.

V and J are TRBV9 and TRBJ2-3, with TRBD1 matching 8 bases. The CDR3 has 18 amino acids. The junction had 9 bases not matched to a gene; V was cut back by 0 bases and J by 0 bases. Germline V gene sequence: CDR1 SGDLS, CDR2 YYNGEE. CDR3 nucleotides: TGTGCCAGCAGCGTAGGGCAGGGGGCTATCTATAGCACAGATACGCAGTATTTT. This codes for CASSVGQGAIYSTDTQYF.

V is TRBV11-3 and J is TRBJ2-3; 8 bases are a match to TRBD2. Trimming removed 1 base from V and 8 bases from J; junction bases left unmatched: 5. This CDR3 contains 14 residues. Germline CDR1 SGHNT, CDR2 YENEEA. The CDR3 DNA sequence: TGTGCCAGCAGCTTAGCGGGAGGGTTCGGTACGCAGTATTTT. Its protein product is CASSLAGGFGTQYF.

The chain is built from TRBV19 and TRBJ1-1; a weak D match, TRBD1 (5 bases). The germline gives CDR1 LNHDA, CDR2 SQIVND (reference sequence). The V end was cut by 6 bases, the J end by 4 bases, with 12 bases between. The CDR3 has 13 residues. CDR3 region: CASSGTGVTEAFF. CDR3 DNA: TGTGCCAGTAGCGGTACAGGAGTCACTGAAGCTTTCTTT.

The chain employs TRBV6-1 and TRBJ2-2; 8 bases line up with TRBD1. V lost 2 bases, J lost 7 bases, and 3 bases stayed unmatched. CDR1 and CDR2 (germline): MNHNS, SASEGT. The CDR3 consists of 14 residues. The CDR3 sequence is CASSEQGAIGELFF. The CDR3 DNA is TGTGCCAGCAGTGAACAGGGGGCAATCGGGGAGCTGTTTTTT.

The chain recombines TRBV29-1 with TRBJ2-3, with a possible D match to TRBD2 (5 bases). The V gene's germline CDR1 is SQVTM and CDR2 ANQGSEA. The CDR3 totals 11 residues. V was shortened by 4 bases and J by 6 bases, with 8 bases between the two germline ends. In DNA, the CDR3 is TGCAGCGTTGGATCGGGGGATACGCAGTATTTT. This gives the protein CSVGSGDTQYF.

The chain is built from TRBV5-1 and TRBJ2-6, with a possible D match to TRBD1 (5 bases). Looked up from germline, CDR1 is SGHRS and CDR2 is YFSETQ. There are 15 residues in the CDR3. Between the trimmed V and J ends, which lost 4 bases and 0 bases, there was a span of 8 bases. The CDR3 region is CASSGASSGANVLTF. The CDR3 nucleotides are TGCGCCAGCAGCGGGGCTAGCTCTGGGGCCAACGTCCTGACTTTC.

The chain links TRBV6-5 to TRBJ2-5, with a weak D call TRBD1 (6 bases). V was pared by 6 bases and J by 7 bases, with 15 bases between. The CDR3 is 13 amino acids. Per germline, CDR1 MNHEY and CDR2 SVGAGI. DNA of the CDR3: TGTGCCAGCAGCCCTAAGGGGGTAGCGACCCAGTACTTC. Protein sequence: CASSPKGVATQYF.